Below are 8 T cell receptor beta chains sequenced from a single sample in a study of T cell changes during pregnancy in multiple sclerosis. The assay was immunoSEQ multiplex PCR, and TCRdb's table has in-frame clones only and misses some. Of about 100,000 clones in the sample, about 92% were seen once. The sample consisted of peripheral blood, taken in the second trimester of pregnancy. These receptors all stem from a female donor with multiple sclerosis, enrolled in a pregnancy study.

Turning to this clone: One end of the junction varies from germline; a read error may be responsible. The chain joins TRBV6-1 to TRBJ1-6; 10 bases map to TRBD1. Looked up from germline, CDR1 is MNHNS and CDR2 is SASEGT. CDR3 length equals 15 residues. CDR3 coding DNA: TGTGCCAGCAGTGAAGGCTGGACAGGGGGATCACCCCCCCACTTT. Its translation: CASSEGWTGGSPPHF.

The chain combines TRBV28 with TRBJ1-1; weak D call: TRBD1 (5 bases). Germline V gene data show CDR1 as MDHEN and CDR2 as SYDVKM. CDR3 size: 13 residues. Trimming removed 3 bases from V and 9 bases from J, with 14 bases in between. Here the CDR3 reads CASSLRRGYQAFF. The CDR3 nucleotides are TGTGCCAGCAGTTTGAGGAGGGGATACCAAGCTTTCTTT.

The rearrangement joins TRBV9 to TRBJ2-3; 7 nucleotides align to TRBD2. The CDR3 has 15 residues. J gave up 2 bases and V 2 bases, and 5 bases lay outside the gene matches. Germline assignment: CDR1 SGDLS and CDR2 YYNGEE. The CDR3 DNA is TGTGCCAGCAGCGTGACTAGCTCCTCCACAGATACGCAGTATTTT. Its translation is CASSVTSSSTDTQYF.

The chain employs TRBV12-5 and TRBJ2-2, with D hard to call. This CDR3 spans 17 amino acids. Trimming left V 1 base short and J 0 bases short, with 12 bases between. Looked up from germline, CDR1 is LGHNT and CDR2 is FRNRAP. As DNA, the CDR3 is TGTGCTAGTGGTTTGGACAGTTCTTTTACGAACACCGGGGAGCTGTTTTTT. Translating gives CASGLDSSFTNTGELFF.

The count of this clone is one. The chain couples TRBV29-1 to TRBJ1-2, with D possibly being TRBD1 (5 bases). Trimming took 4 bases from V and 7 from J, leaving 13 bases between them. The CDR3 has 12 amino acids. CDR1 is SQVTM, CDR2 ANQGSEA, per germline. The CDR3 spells CSVGRGQGGYTF. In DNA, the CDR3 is TGCAGCGTTGGGAGGGGTCAGGGTGGCTACACCTTC. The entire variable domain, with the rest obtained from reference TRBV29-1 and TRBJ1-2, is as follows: SAVISQKPSRDICQRGTSLTIQCQVDSQVTMMFWYRQQPGQSLTLIATANQGSEATYESGFVIDKFPISRPNLTFSTLTVSNMSPEDSSIYLCSVGRGQGGYTFGSGTRLTVV.

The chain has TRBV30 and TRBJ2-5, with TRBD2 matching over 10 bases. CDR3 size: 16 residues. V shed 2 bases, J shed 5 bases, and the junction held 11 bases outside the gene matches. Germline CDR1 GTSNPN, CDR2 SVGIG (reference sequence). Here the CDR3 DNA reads TGTGCCTGGAGTCTAGGTCTAGCGGGGGTCGGCGAGACCCAGTACTTC. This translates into CAWSLGLAGVGETQYF.

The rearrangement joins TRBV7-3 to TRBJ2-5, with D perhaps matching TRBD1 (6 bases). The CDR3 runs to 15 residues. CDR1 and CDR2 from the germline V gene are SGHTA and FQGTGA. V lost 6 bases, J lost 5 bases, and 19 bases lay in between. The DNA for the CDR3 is TGTGCCAGCAGTCGCATGGGGGCTTCGGGGGAGACCCAGTACTTC. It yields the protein CASSRMGASGETQYF.

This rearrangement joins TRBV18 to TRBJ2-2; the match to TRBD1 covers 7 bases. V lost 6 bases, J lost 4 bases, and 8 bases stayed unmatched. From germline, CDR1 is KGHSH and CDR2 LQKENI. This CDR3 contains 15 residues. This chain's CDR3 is CASSIDRVFTGELFF. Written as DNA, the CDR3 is TGTGCCAGCTCGATCGACAGGGTATTCACCGGGGAGCTGTTTTTT.